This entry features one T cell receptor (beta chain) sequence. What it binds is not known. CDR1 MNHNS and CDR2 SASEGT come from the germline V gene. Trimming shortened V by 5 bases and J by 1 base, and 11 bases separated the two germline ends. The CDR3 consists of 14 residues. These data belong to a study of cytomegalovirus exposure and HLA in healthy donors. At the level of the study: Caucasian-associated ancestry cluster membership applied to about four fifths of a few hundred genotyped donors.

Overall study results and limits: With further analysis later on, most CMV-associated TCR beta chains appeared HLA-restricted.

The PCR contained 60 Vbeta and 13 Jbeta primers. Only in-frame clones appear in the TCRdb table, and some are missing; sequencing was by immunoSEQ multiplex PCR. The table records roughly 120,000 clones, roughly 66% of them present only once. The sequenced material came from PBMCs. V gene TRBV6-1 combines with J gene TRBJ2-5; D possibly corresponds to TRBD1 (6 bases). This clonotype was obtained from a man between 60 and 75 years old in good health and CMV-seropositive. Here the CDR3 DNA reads TGTGCCAGCAGTCCAACAGGGAGCCAAGAGACCCAGTACTTC. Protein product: CASSPTGSQETQYF.